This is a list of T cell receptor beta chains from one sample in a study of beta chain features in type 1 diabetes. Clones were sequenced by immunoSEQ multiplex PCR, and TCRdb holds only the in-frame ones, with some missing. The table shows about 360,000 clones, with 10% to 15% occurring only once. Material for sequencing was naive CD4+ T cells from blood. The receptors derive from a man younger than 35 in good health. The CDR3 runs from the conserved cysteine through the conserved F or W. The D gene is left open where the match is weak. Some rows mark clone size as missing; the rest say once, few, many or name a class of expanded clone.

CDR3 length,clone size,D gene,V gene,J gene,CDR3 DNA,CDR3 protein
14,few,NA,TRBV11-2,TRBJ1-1,TGTGCCAGCAGCCAGGGATCCGGGAACACTGAAGCTTTCTTT,CASSQGSGNTEAFF
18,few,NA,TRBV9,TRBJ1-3,TGTGCCAGCAGCGACAATGCGGGACGTCTAAGCTCTGGAAACACCATATATTTT,CASSDNAGRLSSGNTIYF
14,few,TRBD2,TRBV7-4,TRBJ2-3,TGTGCCAGCAGCAAGACTAGCAGGATAGATACGCAGTATTTT,CASSKTSRIDTQYF
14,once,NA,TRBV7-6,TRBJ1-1,TGTGCCAGCAGGGCAGGACACACGAACACTGAAGCTTTCTTT,CASRAGHTNTEAFF
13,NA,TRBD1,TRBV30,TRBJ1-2,TGTGCCTGGGGTCGACAGGGGGTTTATGGCTACACCTTC,CAWGRQGVYGYTF
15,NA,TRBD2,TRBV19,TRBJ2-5,TGTGCCAGTATGTCGCTAGCGGGGGCCCAAGAGACCCAGTACTTC,CASMSLAGAQETQYF
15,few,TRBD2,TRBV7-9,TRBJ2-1,TGTGCCAGCAGGCACGGACTAGCGGGAAACAATGAGCAGTTCTTC,CASRHGLAGNNEQFF
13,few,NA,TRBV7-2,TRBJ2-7,TGTGCCAGCAGCCTTGACGGACTATACGAGCAGTACTTC,CASSLDGLYEQYF
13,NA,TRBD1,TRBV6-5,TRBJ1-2,TGTGCCAGCAGCCGGACAGGGCACCATGGCTACACCTTC,CASSRTGHHGYTF
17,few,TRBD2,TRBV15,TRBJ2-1,TGTGCCACCAGCAGAATGCCGGGGACTAGCTCCTACAATGAGCAGTTCTTC,CATSRMPGTSSYNEQFF
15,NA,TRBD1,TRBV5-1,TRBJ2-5,TGCGCCAGCAGCTCGGGGACAGGAGTCCAAGAGACCCAGTACTTC,CASSSGTGVQETQYF
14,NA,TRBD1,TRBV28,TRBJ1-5,TGTGCCAGCACGACAGGGGCGAACAATCAGCCCCAGCATTTT,CASTTGANNQPQHF
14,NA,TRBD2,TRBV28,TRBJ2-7,TGTGCCAGCAGCCCGGGAGGCAACTCCTACGAGCAGTACTTC,CASSPGGNSYEQYF
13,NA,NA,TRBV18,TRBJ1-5,TGTGCCAGCTCACCGGGCAGCAATCAGCCCCAGCATTTT,CASSPGSNQPQHF
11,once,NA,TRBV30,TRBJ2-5,TGTGCCTGGAGTCCAGGGGTAAAGCAGTACTTC,CAWSPGVKQYF
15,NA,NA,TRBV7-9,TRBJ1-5,TGTGCCAGCAGCTTCGGGACTGGGGAGAATCAGCCCCAGCATTTT,CASSFGTGENQPQHF
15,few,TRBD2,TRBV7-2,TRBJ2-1,TGTGCCAGCAGGCGCGGGAGGGTCTCCTACAATGAGCAGTTCTTC,CASRRGRVSYNEQFF
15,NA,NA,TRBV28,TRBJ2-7,TGTGCCAGCAGTTTCCGCCTCGGGTACACCAGCGAGCAGTACTTC,CASSFRLGYTSEQYF
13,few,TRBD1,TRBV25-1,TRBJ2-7,TGTGCCAGCAGCAAGGGACAGTCCTACGAGCAGTACTTC,CASSKGQSYEQYF
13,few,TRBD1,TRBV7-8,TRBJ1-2,TGTGCCAGCAGCTTGGGACAGGGAAATGGCTACACCTTC,CASSLGQGNGYTF
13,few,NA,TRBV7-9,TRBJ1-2,TGTGCCAGCAGCATCGGTCATAACTATGGCTACACCTTC,CASSIGHNYGYTF
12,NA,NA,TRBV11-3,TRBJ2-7,TGTGCCAGCAGCTTAGCCCCTTACGAGCAGTACTTC,CASSLAPYEQYF
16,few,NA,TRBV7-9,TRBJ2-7,TGTGCCAGCAGCCCAGAGGGACATACATCCTCCTACGAGCAGTACTTC,CASSPEGHTSSYEQYF
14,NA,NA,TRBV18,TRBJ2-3,TGTGCCAGCTCATGGGGCCTCGGCACAGATACGCAGTATTTT,CASSWGLGTDTQYF
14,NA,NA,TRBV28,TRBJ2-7,TGTGCCAGCAGTTTAGGCAGGGGCCCCTACGAGCAGTACTTC,CASSLGRGPYEQYF
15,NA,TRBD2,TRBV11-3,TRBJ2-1,TGTGCCAGCAGCCGGACTAGCGGGGATTACAATGAGCAGTTCTTC,CASSRTSGDYNEQFF
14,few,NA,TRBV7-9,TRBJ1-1,TGTGCCAGCAGCTTCCAGGGGATGAACACTGAAGCTTTCTTT,CASSFQGMNTEAFF
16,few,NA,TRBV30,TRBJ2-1,TGTGCCTGGAGCAGGCTGTCCCGAAGCTCCTACAATGAGCAGTTCTTC,CAWSRLSRSSYNEQFF
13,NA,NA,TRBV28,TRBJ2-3,TGTGCCAGCACCCTACAGGGAACAGATACGCAGTATTTT,CASTLQGTDTQYF
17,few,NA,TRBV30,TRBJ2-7,TGTGCCTGGAGTTCGACGCCCGGACTCCCCCAAGAGGGCGAGCAGTACTTC,CAWSSTPGLPQEGEQYF
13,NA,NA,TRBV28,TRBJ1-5,TGTGCCAGCAGTTTCGGCAGGGCCCAGCCCCAGCATTTT,CASSFGRAQPQHF
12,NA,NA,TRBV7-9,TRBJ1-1,TGTGCCAGCAGCTTACAAGAACCCGGGGCTTTCTTT,CASSLQEPGAFF
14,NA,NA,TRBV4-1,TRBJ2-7,TGCGCCAGCAGCCAAATCCTGGGCAGCTACGAGCAGTACTTC,CASSQILGSYEQYF
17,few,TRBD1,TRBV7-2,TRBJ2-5,TGTGCCAGCAGCTCGAGGACAGGGGGCTCTGGAGGGGAGACCCAGTACTTC,CASSSRTGGSGGETQYF
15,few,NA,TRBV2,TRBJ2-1,TGTGCCAGCAGTCAAGCCCTCGGCAGGTACAATGAGCAGTTCTTC,CASSQALGRYNEQFF
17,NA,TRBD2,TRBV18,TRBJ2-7,TGTGCCAGCTCACCATTAGTACTAGCGGGAGATTTTTACGAGCAGTACTTC,CASSPLVLAGDFYEQYF
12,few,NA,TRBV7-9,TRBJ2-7,TGTGCCAGCAGCTTACGAGGGCTCGAGCAGTACTTC,CASSLRGLEQYF
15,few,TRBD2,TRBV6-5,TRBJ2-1,TGTGCCAGCAGTTACGAGGCGGGGGGCTACAATGAGCAGTTCTTC,CASSYEAGGYNEQFF
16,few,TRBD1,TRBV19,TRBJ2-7,TGTGCCAGTAGTATACCCGGACAGGGGGCGAGCTACGAGCAGTACTTC,CASSIPGQGASYEQYF
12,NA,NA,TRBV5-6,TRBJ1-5,TGTGCCAGCCGTCAGGGCGGCCAGCCCCAGCATTTT,CASRQGGQPQHF
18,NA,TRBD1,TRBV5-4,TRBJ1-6,TGTGCCAGCAGCCCCGGGACAGGGGGCAGCTCCTATAATTCACCCCTCCACTTT,CASSPGTGGSSYNSPLHF
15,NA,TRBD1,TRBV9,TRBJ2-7,TGTGCCAGCAGCGTAGGGCAGGGGGACCTAGACGAGCAGTACTTC,CASSVGQGDLDEQYF
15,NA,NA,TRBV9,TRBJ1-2,TGTGCCAGCAGCGCCCAAGTGGAGTTAACTACCGGCTACACCTTC,CASSAQVELTTGYTF
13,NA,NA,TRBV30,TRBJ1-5,TGTGCCGGTCAGGAGGGGTTCAATCAGCCCCAGCATTTT,CAGQEGFNQPQHF
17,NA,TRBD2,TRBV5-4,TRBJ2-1,TGTGCCAGCAGCTTAGCGGGAGGGGTATCGTCCTACAATGAGCAGTTCTTC,CASSLAGGVSSYNEQFF
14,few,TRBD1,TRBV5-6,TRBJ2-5,TGTGCCAGCAGCAAGACAGGGGGCCTCCGCCGGGAGTACTTC,CASSKTGGLRREYF
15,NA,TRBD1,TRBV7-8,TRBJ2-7,TGTGCCAGCAGCAGTCGAGGGACAGGGAACCACGAGCAGTACTTC,CASSSRGTGNHEQYF
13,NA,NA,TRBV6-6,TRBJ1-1,TGTGCCAGCAGTTACTCGCCACAGACGGCGGCTTTCTTT,CASSYSPQTAAFF
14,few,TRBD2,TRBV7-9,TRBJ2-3,TGTGCCAGCCTCGCGGGAGAGGGCACAGATACGCAGTATTTT,CASLAGEGTDTQYF
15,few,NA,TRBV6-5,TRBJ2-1,TGTGCCAGCAGTTACTCTTGGACAGCCAACAATGAGCAGTTCTTC,CASSYSWTANNEQFF